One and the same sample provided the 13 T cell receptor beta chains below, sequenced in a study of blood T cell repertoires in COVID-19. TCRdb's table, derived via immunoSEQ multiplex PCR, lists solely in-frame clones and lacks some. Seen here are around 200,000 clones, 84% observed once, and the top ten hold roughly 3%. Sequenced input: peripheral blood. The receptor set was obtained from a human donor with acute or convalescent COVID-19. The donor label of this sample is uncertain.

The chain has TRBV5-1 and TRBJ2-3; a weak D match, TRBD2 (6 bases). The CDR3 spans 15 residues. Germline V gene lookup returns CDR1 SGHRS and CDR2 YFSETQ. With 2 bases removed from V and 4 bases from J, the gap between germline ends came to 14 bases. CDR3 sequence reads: CASSFTGGAADTQYF. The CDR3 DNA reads TGCGCCAGCAGCTTTACAGGAGGGGCGGCAGATACGCAGTATTTT.

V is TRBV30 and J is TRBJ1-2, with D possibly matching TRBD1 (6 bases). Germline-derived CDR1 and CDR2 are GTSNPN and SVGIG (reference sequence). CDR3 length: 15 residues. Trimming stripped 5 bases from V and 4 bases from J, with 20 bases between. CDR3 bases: TGTGCCTGGTCAAAGGGGGATCCCCCCCCCTATGGCTACACCTTC. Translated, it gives CAWSKGDPPPYGYTF.

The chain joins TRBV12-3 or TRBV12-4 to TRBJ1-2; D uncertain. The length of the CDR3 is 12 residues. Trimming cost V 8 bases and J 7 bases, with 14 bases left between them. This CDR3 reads CASQTEAAGYTF. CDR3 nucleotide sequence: TGTGCCAGCCAGACGGAGGCGGCTGGCTACACCTTC.

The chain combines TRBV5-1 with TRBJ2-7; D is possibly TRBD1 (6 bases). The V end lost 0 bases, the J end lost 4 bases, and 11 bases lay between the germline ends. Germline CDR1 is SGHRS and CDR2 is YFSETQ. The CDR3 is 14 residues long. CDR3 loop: CASSLGGTQYEQYF. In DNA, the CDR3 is TGCGCCAGCAGCTTGGGAGGGACACAATACGAGCAGTACTTC. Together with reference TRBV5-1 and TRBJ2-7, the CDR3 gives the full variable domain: KAGVTQTPRYLIKTRGQQVTLSCSPISGHRSVSWYQQTPGQGLQFLFEYFSETQRNKGNFPGRFSGRQFSNSRSEMNVSTLELGDSALYLCASSLGGTQYEQYFGPGTRLTVT.

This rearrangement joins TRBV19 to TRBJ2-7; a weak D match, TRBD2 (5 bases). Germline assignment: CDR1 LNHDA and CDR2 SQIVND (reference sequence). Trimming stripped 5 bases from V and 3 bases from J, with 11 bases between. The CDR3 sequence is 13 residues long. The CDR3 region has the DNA TGTGCCAGTAGTTCCAGCGGCCACTACGAGCAGTACTTC. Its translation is CASSSSGHYEQYF.

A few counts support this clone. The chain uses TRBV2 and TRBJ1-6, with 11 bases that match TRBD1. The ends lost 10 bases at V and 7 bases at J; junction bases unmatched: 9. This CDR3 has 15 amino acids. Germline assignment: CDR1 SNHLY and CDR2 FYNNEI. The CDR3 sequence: CATHRDRGANSPLHF. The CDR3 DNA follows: TGTGCCACCCATCGGGACAGGGGGGCAAATTCACCCCTCCACTTT.

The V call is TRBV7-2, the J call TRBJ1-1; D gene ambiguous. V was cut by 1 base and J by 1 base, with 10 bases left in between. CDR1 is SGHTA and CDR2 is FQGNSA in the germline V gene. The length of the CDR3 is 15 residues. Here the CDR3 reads CASSLGAGGNTEAFF. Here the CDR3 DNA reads TGTGCCAGCAGCTTAGGGGCAGGTGGGAACACTGAAGCTTTCTTT.

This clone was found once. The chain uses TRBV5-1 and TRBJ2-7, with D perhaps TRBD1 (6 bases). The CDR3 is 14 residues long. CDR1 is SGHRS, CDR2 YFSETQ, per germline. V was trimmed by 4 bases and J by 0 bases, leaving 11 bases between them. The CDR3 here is CASSAGQTSYEQYF. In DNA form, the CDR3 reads TGCGCCAGCAGCGCAGGACAGACCTCCTACGAGCAGTACTTC.

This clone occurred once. The CDR3 DNA reads as TGTGCCAGTAGTCGCAGACAGGCGGGTGGCTATGGCTACACCTTC. Translating it yields CASSRRQAGGYGYTF. The chain uses TRBV19 and TRBJ1-2; possibly TRBD1 for D (6 bases). Germline V gene sequence: CDR1 LNHDA, CDR2 SQIVND (reference sequence). The CDR3 spans 15 residues. V dropped 5 bases and J dropped 4 bases, with 17 bases sitting between them.

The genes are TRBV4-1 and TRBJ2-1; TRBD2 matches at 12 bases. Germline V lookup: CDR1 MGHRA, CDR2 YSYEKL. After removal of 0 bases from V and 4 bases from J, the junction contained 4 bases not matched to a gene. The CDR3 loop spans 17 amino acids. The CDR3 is CASSQEGLAGGYNEQFF. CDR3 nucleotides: TGCGCCAGCAGCCAAGAGGGCCTAGCGGGAGGGTACAATGAGCAGTTCTTC.

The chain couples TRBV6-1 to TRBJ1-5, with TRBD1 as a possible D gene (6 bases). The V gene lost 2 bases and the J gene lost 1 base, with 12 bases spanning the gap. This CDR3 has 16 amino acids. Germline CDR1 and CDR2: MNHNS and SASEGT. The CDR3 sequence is CASSENGGISNQPQHF. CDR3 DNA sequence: TGTGCCAGCAGTGAAAATGGGGGCATAAGCAATCAGCCCCAGCATTTT.

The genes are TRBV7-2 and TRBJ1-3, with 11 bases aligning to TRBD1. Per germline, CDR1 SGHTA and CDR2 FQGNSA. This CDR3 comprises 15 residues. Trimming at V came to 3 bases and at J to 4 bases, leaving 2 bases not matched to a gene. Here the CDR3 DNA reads TGTGCCAGCAGCTTGGACAGGGGGCACGGAAACACCATATATTTT. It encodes CASSLDRGHGNTIYF.

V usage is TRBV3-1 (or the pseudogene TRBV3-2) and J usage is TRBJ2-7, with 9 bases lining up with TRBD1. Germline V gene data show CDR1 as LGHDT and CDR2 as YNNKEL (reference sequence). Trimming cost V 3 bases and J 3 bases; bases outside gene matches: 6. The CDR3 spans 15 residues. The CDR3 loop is CASSHSGQGGYEQYF. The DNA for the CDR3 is TGTGCCAGCAGCCATTCGGGACAGGGAGGCTACGAGCAGTACTTC.